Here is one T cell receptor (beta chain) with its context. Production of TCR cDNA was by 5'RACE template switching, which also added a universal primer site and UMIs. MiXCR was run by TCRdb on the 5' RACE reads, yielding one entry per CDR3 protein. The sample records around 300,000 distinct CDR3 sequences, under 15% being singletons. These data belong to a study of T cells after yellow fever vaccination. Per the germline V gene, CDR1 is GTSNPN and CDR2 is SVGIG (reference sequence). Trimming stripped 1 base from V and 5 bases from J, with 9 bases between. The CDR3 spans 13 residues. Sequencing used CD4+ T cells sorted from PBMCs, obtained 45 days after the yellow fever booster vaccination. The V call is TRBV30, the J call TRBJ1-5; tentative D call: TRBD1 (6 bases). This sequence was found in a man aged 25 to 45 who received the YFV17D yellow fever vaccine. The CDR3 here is CAWSGQVYQPQHF. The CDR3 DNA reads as TGTGCCTGGAGTGGACAGGTTTATCAGCCCCAGCATTTT. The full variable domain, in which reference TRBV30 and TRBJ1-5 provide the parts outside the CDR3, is SQTIHQWPATLVQPVGSPLSLECTVEGTSNPNLYWYRQAAGRGLQLLFYSVGIGQISSEVPQNLSASRPQDRQFILSSKKLLLSDSGFYLCAWSGQVYQPQHFGDGTRLSIL.